This TCR beta chain was recorded in a study of CD8 T cells in Susac syndrome (dated by TCRdb to about 2019). In terms of the full investigation: Among the sequenced Susac syndrome patients, more than five had clinically active disease and under ten were in clinical remission. At the time of blood withdrawal, Susac syndrome patients were either therapy-naive, taking corticosteroids (with some also receiving IVIg), or on IVIg alone. Whether CD8+ T cell activation and differentiation in Susac syndrome was antigen driven was tested using repertoire sequencing.

As to this clonotype: No antigen is known for it. Qualities for individual bases were not recorded, and no much larger clone is one base off.

High-throughput TCR beta sequencing profiled peripheral blood CD8+ and CD4+ T cells from healthy donors, Susac syndrome patients and multiple sclerosis patients. The Susac syndrome patients fulfilled recently defined diagnostic criteria for either definite or probable disease. Bulk CD8+ and CD4+ T cells were purified magnetically by negative isolation, whereas CD8+ TEMRA cells were enriched by FACS. Blood was drawn into EDTA tubes, processed within 24 hours, and PBMCs were isolated by density gradient centrifugation. PBMCs destined for TCR sequencing were cryopreserved in liquid nitrogen and later thawed in a 37 °C water bath. Purity of sorted or isolated CD4+, CD8+ and CD8+ TEMRA cells was at least 90%. Here is what the overall study found, with its caveats: No clonal expansion was detected in the CD4+ T cell repertoire of Susac syndrome patients. The number of individuals in the TCR sequencing and HLA analysis was recognized as being relatively small.

RNA was extracted with the RNeasy kit and roughly 0.45 to 1 ug was reverse transcribed using random hexamers. TCR beta CDR3 regions were amplified with the immunoSEQ multiplex PCR assay covering 54 Vbeta and 13 Jbeta segments. PCR amplification bias was corrected by using a synthetic template baseline for primer optimization and computational correction. The original pipeline was this. Reads were annotated to V, D and J genes per IMGT and analyzed with immunoSEQ Analyzer, keeping only productive sequences. To calculate clonality, Shannon entropy was normalized by log2 of the number of productive unique sequences and then subtracted from one. For each patient and control, public and private clones were evaluated within the 100 most prevalent clones. Susac-specific clones were defined as absent from healthy and MS cohorts, approximately 1,000 published viral clones and other ImmuneACCESS disease sequences. TCRdb reworked the public reads: Q25 trimming with fastp, MiXCR clone assembly, productive beta chains retained. Here each entry gathers all rows of one CDR3 protein and keeps the most common genes and DNA. For this entry, the V and J calls and clone size follow TCRdb and not the study's own pipeline. Present in this sample are some 200,000 distinct CDR3 sequences, 90% to 96% of which were seen just once. 0.098% of the sample goes to the ten largest clones.

Sequencing was carried out using CD4+ T cells from PBMCs. This TCR came from a human donor with Susac syndrome.

At the DNA level, the sequence is TGTGCCAGCAGCCCCCGTGGCAGGGGGAACACTGAAGCTTTCTTT. Its translation is CASSPRGRGNTEAFF. The rearranged chain carries TRBV5-6 and TRBJ1-1; TRBD1 might be the D gene, on 6 matching bases. V is pared back by 4 bases and J by 1 base, with 14 bases lying between the germline termini. The CDR3 sequence holds 15 residues, the cysteine and phenylalanine included. The retained sequence is limited to the CDR3, 45 bases, with the frame set at the first base. From a lookup of the germline V gene, CDR1 and CDR2 are SGHDT and YYEEEE. The full variable domain, with segments outside the CDR3 supplied by the reference TRBV5-6 and TRBJ1-1 proteins, appears as DAGVTQSPTHLIKTRGQQVTLRCSPKSGHDTVSWYQQALGQGPQFIFQYYEEEERQRGNFPDRFSGHQFPNYSSELNVNALLLGDSALYLCASSPRGRGNTEAFFGQGTRLTVV.